This T cell receptor (beta chain) stems from a study of spatial heterogeneity in lung cancer (dated by TCRdb to the late 2010s). For the study in its entirety: Beta-chain transcripts were consistently detected in greater numbers than alpha-chain transcripts, which likely reflects a higher abundance of beta-chain transcripts. In non-small cell lung cancer, the study made a quantitative comparison of TCR alpha and beta repertoires among multiple tumor regions, matched nontumor lung and blood. Nonsynonymous mutation counts, determined by whole-exome sequencing of tumor tissue, were related to TCR repertoire features. In the raw uncorrected reads, each unique combination of TCR and UMI appeared on average more than ten times. At surgery, about 210 tumor regions, approximately 64 matched nontumor lung samples and 45 to 60 PBMC samples were TCR-sequenced for both alpha and beta chains. TCR transcript counts in tumor regions correlated strongly with a T cell transcriptional module score from matched bulk RNA-seq. Overall study outcomes, separate from this receptor: Estimated TCR-seq coverage of tumor T cells was only roughly 7.3% for alpha chains and 13% for beta chains. A correlation was observed between the number of expanded intratumoral alpha and beta TCRs and the tumor nonsynonymous mutation count. Counts of ubiquitous and regional expanded TCRs were found to correlate with counts of ubiquitous and regional nonsynonymous mutations, respectively. Additional single-cell paired TCR alpha and beta sequencing was considered necessary to confirm, at a functional level, the hypothesis that regional TCRs recognize regional mutations.

According to the study, the label for this sample's time point signals: sample taken at primary tumor resection. Samples were obtained from around 72 patients with early-stage, untreated non-small cell lung cancer from the lung TRACERx cohort. Without any cell sorting, TCR sequencing was performed on whole RNA extracted either from tumor and nontumor lung tissue or from cryopreserved PBMC samples. Only patients for whom sufficient RNA was available from at least two tumor regions were selected for TCR sequencing. Tumor and adjacent nontumor lung specimens were reviewed by a lung pathologist before selection. In regard to this clonotype: Its antigen is not yet known. Base qualities are not recorded, but no much larger clone differs from it by a single base.

Libraries were constructed by 5' RACE. Instrument on record: NextSeq 500. The TCR library protocol attached a unique molecular identifier to each TCR cDNA molecule to allow correction of PCR and sequencing errors. Under the source paper's analysis protocol: Decombinator tools were used for TCR identification, UMI-based error correction and CDR3 extraction. Expanded TCRs were defined as those above a frequency of 2 per 1,000, corresponding to the top 1% of the tumor frequency distribution. Expanded tumor TCRs statistically deemed absent (corrected P<0.05) from at least one tumor region were classed as regional, and all other expanded tumor TCRs were classed as ubiquitous. Renyi diversity was computed with the R vegan package after each repertoire had been subsampled 100 times to 5,000 TCRs. CDR3 similarity networks were built from amino acid triplet string-kernel similarity, connecting CDR3s with pairwise similarity above 0.82. The raw public data were reprocessed by TCRdb itself: fastp quality trimming at Q25, MiXCR clonotype calling, in-frame beta chains only. A single entry per CDR3 protein holds the most common genes and DNA from its merged rows. These V and J calls rely on TCRdb rather than the paper's analysis. A total of 3,500 to 5,000 distinct CDR3 sequences appear in this sample, roughly two fifths of them only once. The ten largest clones represent approximately 30% of the sample.

This receptor was obtained from a male donor with early-stage non-small cell lung cancer. Specimen: lung tumor tissue, collected at surgery.

The nucleotide sequence reads TGTGCCAGCAGTTTGAGGCGCGCAGGGGACATGAACACTGAAGCTTTCTTT. Its protein product is CASSLRRAGDMNTEAFF. The chain uses TRBV6-6 and TRBJ1-1; D gene: possibly TRBD1, on 6 matching bases. From the cysteine through the phenylalanine, the CDR3 covers 17 amino acids. The entry retains the CDR3 DNA only, 51 bases that are in frame from base 1. The germline ends are 18 bases apart after V is trimmed by 4 bases and J by 0 bases. CDR1 and CDR2, looked up from the germline V gene (reference sequence), are MNHNY and SVGAGI.